Below, one TCR beta chain is given with its context. Antigen specificity is unknown. These data come from a study of T cell responses to AZD1222 COVID-19 vaccine. V was pared by 3 bases and J by 7 bases, with 4 bases between. The CDR3 totals 11 residues. Germline values: CDR1 MNHEY, CDR2 SMNVEV (reference sequence). Measured with immunoSEQ multiplex PCR; TCRdb has only the in-frame clones, and not every one. Here the sample spans 95,000 to 110,000 clones, about 90% being singletons. Whole-study results and caveats: Sampling captured repertoires only after the peak T cell response. Spike regions recognized by vaccine-associated CD4 TCRs spanned the protein, led by 160-218 and 743-854. The donor cohort was predominantly white British with a female majority, and clonal diversity may have been underestimated. Baseline testing showed seropositivity in only a handful of AZD1222 recipients.

The sequence came from an adult in good health. The J gene is TRBJ2-4, the V gene TRBV27; D is unresolved. The sequencing used peripheral blood, collected on day 0 of AZD1222 vaccination. The CDR3 protein is CASSFGNIQYF. CDR3 DNA sequence: TGTGCCAGCAGTTTTGGGAACATTCAGTACTTC.